A selection of T cell receptor beta chains follows, all from one sample in a study of control samples from healthy donors and cancer patients. Sequencing used immunoSEQ multiplex PCR; TCRdb keeps in-frame clones, though not all of them. Here the sample spans about 150,000 clones, around 96% being singletons. Source material: blood. These receptors came from a man in his forties or fifties in good health. The CDR3 runs from the conserved cysteine through the conserved F or W. D genes are given only for firm matches.

CDR3 length	V gene	D gene	J gene	CDR3 protein	CDR3 DNA
14	TRBV9	TRBD1	TRBJ1-2	CASSVETGGSGYTF	TGTGCCAGCAGCGTAGAGACAGGGGGCAGTGGCTACACCTTC
15	TRBV6-5	TRBD2	TRBJ2-1	CASRDRGLAGHEQFF	TGTGCCAGCAGGGACCGGGGACTAGCGGGGCATGAGCAGTTCTTC
15	TRBV6-2/TRBV6-3	TRBD1	TRBJ2-2	CASSPKDRGTGELFF	TGTGCCAGCAGTCCCAAGGACAGGGGCACCGGGGAGCTGTTTTTT
13	TRBV28	.	TRBJ1-1	CASSEGRYTEAFF	TGTGCCAGCAGTGAGGGTCGATACACTGAAGCTTTCTTT
16	TRBV2	TRBD1	TRBJ2-7	CASSERTGGTSYEQYF	TGTGCCAGCAGTGAGAGGACAGGGGGTACCTCCTACGAGCAGTACTTC
15	TRBV19	TRBD2	TRBJ2-1	CAGSRVAGGSNEQFF	TGTGCCGGTAGTCGAGTAGCGGGGGGAAGCAATGAGCAGTTCTTC
13	TRBV6-5	.	TRBJ1-5	CASTDRSNQPQHF	TGTGCCAGCACCGACAGGAGCAATCAGCCCCAGCATTTT
13	TRBV19	.	TRBJ1-2	CASSINSVTGYTF	TGTGCCAGTAGTATAAACAGCGTTACTGGCTACACCTTC
15	TRBV19	TRBD1	TRBJ2-3	CASSITGGWSDTQYF	TGTGCCAGTAGTATTACAGGGGGTTGGTCAGATACGCAGTATTTT
15	TRBV7-9	TRBD2	TRBJ2-1	CASSALAGEWNEQFF	TGTGCCAGCAGCGCCCTAGCGGGGGAGTGGAATGAGCAGTTCTTC